Reported below is one TCR beta chain. Antigen: not known. This sample stems from a study of shared clonotypes between healthy human individuals. General observations from the study: Generation of non-shared clonotypes was less probable than generation of clonotypes shared by all four donors.

V trimming: 4 bases; J trimming: 0 bases; junction bases outside the gene matches: 5. There are 15 residues in the CDR3. The germline V gene has CDR1 GTSNPN and CDR2 SVGIG (reference sequence). The sorted-subset replicate PCRs were given about 210 ng DNA, which is approximately 30,000 T cell genomes. The method was immunoSEQ multiplex PCR; TCRdb's version includes in-frame clones alone and lacks a portion of them. The table lists 1,100,000 or so clones, approximately 80% of them singletons. The receptor was derived from a man between 18 and 35 years old in good health. Some clones in this sample may be carry-over from other donors' samples. V is TRBV30 and J is TRBJ1-4, with 7 bases lining up with TRBD1. The sequenced sample was memory CD4+ T cells from PBMCs. The sample's subset: CD45RA-negative fraction. CDR3 in amino acids: CAWKDRLATNEKLFF. CDR3 nucleotide sequence: TGTGCCTGGAAGGACAGGCTTGCAACTAATGAAAAACTGTTTTTT. The full variable domain, with the rest looked up from reference TRBV30 and TRBJ1-4, is SQTIHQWPATLVQPVGSPLSLECTVEGTSNPNLYWYRQAAGRGLQLLFYSVGIGQISSEVPQNLSASRPQDRQFILSSKKLLLSDSGFYLCAWKDRLATNEKLFFGSGTQLSVL.